This T cell receptor beta chain was documented in a study of OX40 agonist ivuxolimab in advanced cancers. Study in general: Prior checkpoint blockade (anti-PD-1, anti-PD-L1 or anti-CTLA-4) was permitted; roughly 40% had it. Three patients responded partially, comprising one with hepatocellular carcinoma and two with cutaneous melanoma. Study-wide results and caveats: The antigen specificity of the peripheral T cells (those that were expanded) was not determined.

TCRdb's copy holds only in-frame clones and misses some; the assay was immunoSEQ multiplex PCR. The table lists tens of thousands of clones, around 90% of them singletons. J lost 4 bases, V lost 4 bases, and 7 bases had no gene match. The CDR3 sequence is 15 residues long. Looked up from germline, CDR1 is SGHVS and CDR2 is FQNEAQ. Patients with a history of autoimmune disease or on systemic immunosuppression were excluded. Comments on this clone: Its antigen is unknown.

The TCR originated in an adult with an advanced solid tumor such as melanoma, head and neck, liver or kidney cancer. Specimen: CD4+ or CD8+ T cells sorted from blood, collected in a trial of the OX40 agonist ivuxolimab. The rearrangement uses TRBV7-8 and TRBJ2-3; 8 bases align to TRBD1. The CDR3 loop reads CASSSSGGRADTQYF. The CDR3, as DNA: TGTGCCAGCAGCTCCTCAGGGGGCAGGGCAGATACGCAGTATTTT.